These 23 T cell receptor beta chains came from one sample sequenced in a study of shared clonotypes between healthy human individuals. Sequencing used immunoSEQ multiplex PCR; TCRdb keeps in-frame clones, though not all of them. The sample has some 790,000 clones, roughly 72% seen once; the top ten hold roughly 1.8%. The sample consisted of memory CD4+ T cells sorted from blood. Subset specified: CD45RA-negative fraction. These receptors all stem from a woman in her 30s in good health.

The CDR3 DNA sequence: TGTGCCGCCCAGCGGGGGGAGGATGGCTACACCTTC. This codes for CAAQRGEDGYTF. The chain carries TRBV10-3 and TRBJ1-2; a weak D match, TRBD1 (5 bases). Trimming stripped 11 bases from V and 6 bases from J, with 16 bases between. There are 12 residues in the CDR3. Looked up from germline, CDR1 is ENHRY and CDR2 is SYGVKD.

CDR3 amino acids: CASSFIGEQFF. In nucleotides, the CDR3 is TGTGCCAGCAGCTTTATTGGTGAGCAGTTCTTC. The chain carries TRBV6-1 and TRBJ2-1; unclear D gene. Germline CDR1 MNHNS, CDR2 SASEGT. V was trimmed by 6 bases and J by 9 bases, leaving 9 bases between them. This CDR3 spans 11 amino acids.

The DNA of the CDR3 is TGTGCCAGCAGCCCCCACAGGGTGCCATCCTACGAGCAGTACTTC. It encodes CASSPHRVPSYEQYF. The rearrangement uses TRBV7-8 and TRBJ2-7, with D tentatively TRBD1 (6 bases). CDR3 length: 15 amino acids. Germline-derived CDR1 and CDR2 are SGHVS and FQNEAQ. Trimming left V 5 bases short and J 1 base short, with 15 bases between.

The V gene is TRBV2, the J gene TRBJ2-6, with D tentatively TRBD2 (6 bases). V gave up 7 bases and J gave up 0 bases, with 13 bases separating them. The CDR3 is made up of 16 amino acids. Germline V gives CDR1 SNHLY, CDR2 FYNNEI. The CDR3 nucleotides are TGTGCCAGCACGACTGGGGGGATCTCTGGGGCCAACGTCCTGACTTTC. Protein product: CASTTGGISGANVLTF.

As DNA, the CDR3 is TGTGCCAGCAGTCGCCAGCCAGGGCGGGATCAGCCCCAGCATTTT. Translation gives CASSRQPGRDQPQHF. The genes are TRBV6-5 and TRBJ1-5; possibly TRBD1 for D (5 bases). The CDR3 runs 15 residues. V lost 5 bases and J lost 5, with 16 bases in between. From germline, CDR1 is MNHEY and CDR2 SVGAGI.

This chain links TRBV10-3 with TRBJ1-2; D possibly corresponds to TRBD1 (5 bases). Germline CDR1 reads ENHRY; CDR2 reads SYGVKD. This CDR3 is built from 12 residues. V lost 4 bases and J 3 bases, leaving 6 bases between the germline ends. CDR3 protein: CAISGTHYGYTF. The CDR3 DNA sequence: TGTGCCATCAGTGGGACACACTATGGCTACACCTTC.

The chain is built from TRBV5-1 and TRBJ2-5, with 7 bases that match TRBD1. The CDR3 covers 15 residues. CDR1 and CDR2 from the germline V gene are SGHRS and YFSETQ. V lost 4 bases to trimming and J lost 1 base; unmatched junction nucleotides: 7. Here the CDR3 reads CASSPRTGAQETQYF. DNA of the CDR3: TGCGCCAGCAGCCCACGGACAGGAGCCCAAGAGACCCAGTACTTC.

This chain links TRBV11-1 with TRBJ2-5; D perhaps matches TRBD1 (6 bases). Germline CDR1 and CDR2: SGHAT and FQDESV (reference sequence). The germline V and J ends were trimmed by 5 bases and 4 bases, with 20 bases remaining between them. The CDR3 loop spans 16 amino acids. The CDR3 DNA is TGTGCCAGCAGCCCCAGGGGTAGGGGATGGGGAGAGACCCAGTACTTC. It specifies CASSPRGRGWGETQYF.

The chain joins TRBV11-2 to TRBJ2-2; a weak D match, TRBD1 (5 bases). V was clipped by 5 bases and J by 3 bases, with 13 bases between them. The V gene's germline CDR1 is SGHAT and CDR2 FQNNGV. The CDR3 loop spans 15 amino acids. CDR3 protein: CASSPFSGYTGELFF. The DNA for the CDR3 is TGTGCCAGCAGCCCATTTTCAGGGTACACCGGGGAGCTGTTTTTT.

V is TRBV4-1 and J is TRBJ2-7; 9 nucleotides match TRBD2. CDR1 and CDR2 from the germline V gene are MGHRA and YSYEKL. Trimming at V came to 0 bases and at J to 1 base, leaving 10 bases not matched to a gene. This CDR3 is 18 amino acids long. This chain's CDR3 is CASSQDPSGIYKSYEQYF. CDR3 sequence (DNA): TGCGCCAGCAGCCAAGACCCTAGCGGGATTTATAAATCCTACGAGCAGTACTTC.

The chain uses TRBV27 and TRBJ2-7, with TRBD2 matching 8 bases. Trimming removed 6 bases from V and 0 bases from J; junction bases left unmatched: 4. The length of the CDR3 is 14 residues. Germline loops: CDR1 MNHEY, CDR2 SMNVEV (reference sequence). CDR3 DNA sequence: TGTGCCAGCAGACCAGCGGGGGCCTCCTACGAGCAGTACTTC. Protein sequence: CASRPAGASYEQYF.

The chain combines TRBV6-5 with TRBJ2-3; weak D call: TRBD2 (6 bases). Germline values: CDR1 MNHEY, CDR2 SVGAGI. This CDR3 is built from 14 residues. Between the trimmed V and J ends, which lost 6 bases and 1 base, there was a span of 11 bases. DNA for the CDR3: TGTGCCAGCAGCCCACTAGCACGCACAGATACGCAGTATTTT. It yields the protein CASSPLARTDTQYF.

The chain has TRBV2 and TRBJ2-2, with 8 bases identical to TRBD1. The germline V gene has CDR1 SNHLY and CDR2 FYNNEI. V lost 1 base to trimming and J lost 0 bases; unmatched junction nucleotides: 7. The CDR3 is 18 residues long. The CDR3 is CASSEVGPTGANTGELFF. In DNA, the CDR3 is TGTGCCAGCAGTGAAGTAGGGCCGACAGGGGCGAACACCGGGGAGCTGTTTTTT.

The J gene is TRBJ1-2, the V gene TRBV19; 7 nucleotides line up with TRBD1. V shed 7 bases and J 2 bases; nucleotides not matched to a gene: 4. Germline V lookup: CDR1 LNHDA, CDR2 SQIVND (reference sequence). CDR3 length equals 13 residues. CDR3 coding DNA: TGTGCCAGTAAAGGCAGGGGGAACTATGGCTACACCTTC. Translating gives CASKGRGNYGYTF. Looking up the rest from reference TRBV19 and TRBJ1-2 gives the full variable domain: DGGITQSPKYLFRKEGQNVTLSCEQNLNHDAMYWYRQDPGQGLRLIYYSQIVNDFQKGDIAEGYSVSREKKESFPLTVTSAQKNPTAFYLCASKGRGNYGYTFGSGTRLTVV.

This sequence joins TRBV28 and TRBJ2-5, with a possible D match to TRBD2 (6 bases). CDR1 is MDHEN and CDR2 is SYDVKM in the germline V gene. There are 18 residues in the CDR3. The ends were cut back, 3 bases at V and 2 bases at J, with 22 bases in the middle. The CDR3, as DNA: TGTGCCAGCAGTTTGTCGACCTTTGTGCGGGAAGGACAAGAGACCCAGTACTTC. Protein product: CASSLSTFVREGQETQYF.

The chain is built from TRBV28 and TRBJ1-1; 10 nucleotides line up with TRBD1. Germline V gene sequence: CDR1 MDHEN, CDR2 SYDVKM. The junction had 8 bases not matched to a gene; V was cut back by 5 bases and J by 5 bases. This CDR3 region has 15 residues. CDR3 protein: CASSPGQGIWTEAFF. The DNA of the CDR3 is TGTGCCAGCAGTCCGGGACAGGGGATTTGGACTGAAGCTTTCTTT.

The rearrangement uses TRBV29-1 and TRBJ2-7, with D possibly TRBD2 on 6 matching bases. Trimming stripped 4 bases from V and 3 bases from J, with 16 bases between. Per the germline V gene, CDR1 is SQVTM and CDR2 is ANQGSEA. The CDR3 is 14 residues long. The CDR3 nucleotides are TGCAGCGTTGTCGGGAGACTAAGCGACTACGAGCAGTACTTC. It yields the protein CSVVGRLSDYEQYF.

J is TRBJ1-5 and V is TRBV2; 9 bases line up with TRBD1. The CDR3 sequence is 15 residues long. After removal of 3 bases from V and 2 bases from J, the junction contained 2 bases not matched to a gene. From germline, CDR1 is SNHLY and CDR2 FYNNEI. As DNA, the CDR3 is TGTGCCAGCAGTGACTGGGACAGGGGCAATCAGCCCCAGCATTTT. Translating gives CASSDWDRGNQPQHF.

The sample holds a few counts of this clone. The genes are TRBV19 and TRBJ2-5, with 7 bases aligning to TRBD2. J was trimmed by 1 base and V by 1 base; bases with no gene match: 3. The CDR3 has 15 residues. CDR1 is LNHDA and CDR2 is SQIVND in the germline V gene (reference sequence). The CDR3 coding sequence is TGTGCCAGTAGTATAGCGGGAGGCACCCAAGAGACCCAGTACTTC. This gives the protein CASSIAGGTQETQYF.

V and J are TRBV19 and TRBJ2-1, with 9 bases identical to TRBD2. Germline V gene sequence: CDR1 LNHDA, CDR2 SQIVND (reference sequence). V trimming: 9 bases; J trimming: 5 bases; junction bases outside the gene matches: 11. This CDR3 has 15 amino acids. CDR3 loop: CASRRLGGRDNEQFF. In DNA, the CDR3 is TGTGCCAGCCGCCGATTGGGCGGGAGGGACAATGAGCAGTTCTTC.

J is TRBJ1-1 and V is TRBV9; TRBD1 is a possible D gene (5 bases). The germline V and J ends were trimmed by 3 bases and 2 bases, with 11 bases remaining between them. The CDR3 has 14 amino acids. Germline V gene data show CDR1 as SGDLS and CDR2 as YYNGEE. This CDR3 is CASSGLGGNTEAFF. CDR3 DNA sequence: TGTGCCAGCAGCGGGCTCGGGGGAAACACTGAAGCTTTCTTT. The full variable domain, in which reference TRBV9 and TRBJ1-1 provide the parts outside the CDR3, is DSGVTQTPKHLITATGQRVTLRCSPRSGDLSVYWYQQSLDQGLQFLIQYYNGEERAKGNILERFSAQQFPDLHSELNLSSLELGDSALYFCASSGLGGNTEAFFGQGTRLTVV.

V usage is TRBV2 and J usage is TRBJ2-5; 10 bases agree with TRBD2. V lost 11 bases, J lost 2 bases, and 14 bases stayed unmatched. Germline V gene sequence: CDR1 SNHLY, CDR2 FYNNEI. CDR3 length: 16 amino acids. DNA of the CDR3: TGTGCCTCCAGCCCCTTACTAGCGGGGACGCAAGAGACCCAGTACTTC. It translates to CASSPLLAGTQETQYF.

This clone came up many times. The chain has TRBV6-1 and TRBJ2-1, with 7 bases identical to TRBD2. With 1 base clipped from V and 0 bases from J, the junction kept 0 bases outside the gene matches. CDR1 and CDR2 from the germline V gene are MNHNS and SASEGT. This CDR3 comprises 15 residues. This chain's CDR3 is CASSEGGGSYNEQFF. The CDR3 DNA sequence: TGTGCCAGCAGTGAAGGCGGGGGCTCCTACAATGAGCAGTTCTTC.